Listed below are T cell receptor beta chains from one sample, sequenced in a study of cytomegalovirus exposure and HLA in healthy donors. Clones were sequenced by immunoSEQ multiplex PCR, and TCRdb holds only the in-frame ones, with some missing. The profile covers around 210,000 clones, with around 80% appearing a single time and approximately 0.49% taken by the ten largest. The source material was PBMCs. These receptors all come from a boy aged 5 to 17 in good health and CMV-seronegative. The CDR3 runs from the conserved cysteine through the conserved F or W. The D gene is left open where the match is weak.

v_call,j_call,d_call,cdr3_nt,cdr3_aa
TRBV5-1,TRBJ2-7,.,TGCGCCAGCAGCGGACACCGGGAGCAGTACTTC,CASSGHREQYF
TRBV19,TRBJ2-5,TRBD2,TGTGCCAGTAGTATGGGCGGGAGGGCCGGAAAGACCCAGTACTTC,CASSMGGRAGKTQYF
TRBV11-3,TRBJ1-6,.,TGTGCCAGCAGCTTAGGTCCTCGGGAATTACAATCACCCCTCCACTTT,CASSLGPRELQSPLHF
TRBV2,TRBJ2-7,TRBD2,TGTGCCAGCAGGTCACGACTAGCGGGGGTCTACGAGCAGTACTTC,CASRSRLAGVYEQYF
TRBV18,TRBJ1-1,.,TGTGCCAGCTCACCCGTCCAGGGCCGGGACACTGAAGCTTTCTTT,CASSPVQGRDTEAFF
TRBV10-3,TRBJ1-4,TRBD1,TGTGCCATCAGTGACCCAGGGGGCGCCGCAACTAATGAAAAACTGTTTTTT,CAISDPGGAATNEKLFF
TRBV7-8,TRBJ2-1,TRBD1,TGTGCCAGCAGCTTACTCCGGGACAGCTCCTACAATGAGCAGTTCTTC,CASSLLRDSSYNEQFF
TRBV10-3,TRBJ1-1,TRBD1,TGTGCCATCAGTGAAGGGGGCTGGGACACTGAAGCTTTCTTT,CAISEGGWDTEAFF
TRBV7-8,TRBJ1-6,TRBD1,TGTGCCAGCAGCTTGGGACAGCCAAATTCACCCCTCCACTTT,CASSLGQPNSPLHF
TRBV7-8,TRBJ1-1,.,TGTGCCAGCAGCTATAACAGGATCGGGAGTGGCACTGAAGCTTTCTTT,CASSYNRIGSGTEAFF
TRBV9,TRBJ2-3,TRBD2,TGTGCCAGCAGCGTACCCAAGGAACTAGCGGGGGGAAGAGCAGATACGCAGTATTTT,CASSVPKELAGGRADTQYF
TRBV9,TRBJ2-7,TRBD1,TGTGCCAGCAGCGGAGGACAGGGGGGAGACGAGCAGTACTTC,CASSGGQGGDEQYF